What follows are 32 T cell receptor beta chains derived from one specimen sequenced in a study of graft-versus-host responses after intestinal transplantation. The data were produced by immunoSEQ multiplex PCR, yet TCRdb's version contains in-frame clones alone and is incomplete. The sample records about 40,000 clones, 75% to 95% being singletons. The specimen was PBMCs, collected around 330 days after intestinal transplant. Every receptor here comes from a human patient who received an intestinal transplant, so some T cells may come from the graft donor.

The chain is built from TRBV30 and TRBJ2-1; 11 bases match TRBD2. Germline values: CDR1 GTSNPN, CDR2 SVGIG (reference sequence). CDR3 size: 13 residues. The V segment lost 0 bases and the J segment 10 bases; nucleotides outside the gene matches: 2. Here the CDR3 reads CAWSVRTSGEQFF. CDR3 DNA: TGTGCCTGGAGTGTTCGGACTAGCGGGGAGCAGTTCTTC. Full variable domain (rest looked up from reference TRBV30 and TRBJ2-1): SQTIHQWPATLVQPVGSPLSLECTVEGTSNPNLYWYRQAAGRGLQLLFYSVGIGQISSEVPQNLSASRPQDRQFILSSKKLLLSDSGFYLCAWSVRTSGEQFFGPGTRLTVL.

The chain recombines TRBV27 with TRBJ1-2; 8 bases align to TRBD1. V shed 10 bases, J shed 4 bases, and the junction held 14 bases outside the gene matches. The CDR3 covers 15 residues. CDR1 and CDR2 (germline): MNHEY, SMNVEV (reference sequence). The CDR3 DNA is TGTGCCAACCTCCTCAATCCGACAGGGGCCTATGGCTACACCTTC. Protein: CANLLNPTGAYGYTF.

The V and J genes are TRBV29-1 and TRBJ2-7; 12 bases map to TRBD1. The CDR3 runs 14 residues. Germline CDR1 and CDR2: SQVTM and ANQGSEA. Losses at the gene ends were 5 bases for V and 6 bases for J; bases not matched to a gene: 8. The CDR3: CSVRAGTGGREQYF. The CDR3 DNA reads TGCAGCGTTCGGGCCGGGACAGGGGGCCGCGAGCAGTACTTC.

The V and J genes are TRBV11-2 and TRBJ1-5, with D hard to call. The CDR3 has 14 amino acids. From germline, CDR1 is SGHAT and CDR2 FQNNGV. V was shortened by 0 bases and J by 4 bases, with 7 bases between the two germline ends. CDR3 protein: CASSLEAQNQPQHF. In nucleotides, the CDR3 is TGTGCCAGCAGCTTAGAGGCTCAGAATCAGCCCCAGCATTTT.

V and J are TRBV29-1 and TRBJ2-2, with unresolved D. V gave up 0 bases and J gave up 0 bases, with 8 bases separating them. The CDR3 runs to 15 residues. CDR1 is SQVTM, CDR2 ANQGSEA, per germline. This CDR3 is CSVEERTSNTGELFF. The CDR3 region has the DNA TGCAGCGTTGAAGAACGGACCTCGAACACCGGGGAGCTGTTTTTT.

The chain recombines TRBV11-2 with TRBJ2-5, with TRBD2 identical over 10 bases. The CDR3 consists of 18 residues. V dropped 4 bases and J dropped 5; count of bases not matched to a gene: 16. Germline V gene lookup returns CDR1 SGHAT and CDR2 FQNNGV. The CDR3 loop reads CASSSHLAGGRGLETQYF. For the CDR3, the DNA is TGTGCCAGCAGCTCTCACTTAGCGGGGGGAAGAGGTTTGGAGACCCAGTACTTC.

The chain has TRBV6-9 and TRBJ2-2; no definite D call. This CDR3 spans 15 amino acids. CDR1 and CDR2 (germline): MNHGY, SVAAGI. Trimming took 5 bases from V and 0 from J, leaving 10 bases between them. The CDR3 region has the DNA TGTGCCAGCAGTGAGGATGCGGCGAACACCGGGGAGCTGTTTTTT. It encodes CASSEDAANTGELFF.

The rearrangement joins TRBV11-2 to TRBJ1-2, with D uncertain. Germline V gene sequence: CDR1 SGHAT, CDR2 FQNNGV. The CDR3 covers 13 residues. The germline V and J ends were trimmed by 1 base and 4 bases, with 7 bases remaining between them. The CDR3 region is CASSLGEGYGYTF. The CDR3 nucleotides are TGTGCCAGCAGCTTAGGGGAGGGCTATGGCTACACCTTC.

In nucleotides, the CDR3 is TGCGCCAGCAGCTTGGTGGGACAGAACTACGAGCAGTACTTC. It codes for CASSLVGQNYEQYF. The chain couples TRBV5-1 to TRBJ2-7; 7 nucleotides agree with TRBD1. In germline, CDR1 is SGHRS, CDR2 YFSETQ. The CDR3 has 14 residues. The trim removed 0 bases at V and 3 bases at J, leaving 3 bases unmatched.

In DNA form, the CDR3 reads TGTGCCAGCAGTTCGGACTTCTACAATGAGCAGTTCTTC. Translation: CASSSDFYNEQFF. The chain couples TRBV6-4 to TRBJ2-1; D perhaps matches TRBD2 (5 bases). This CDR3 region has 13 residues. V was pared by 5 bases and J by 3 bases, with 8 bases between. Germline V gives CDR1 MRHNA, CDR2 SNTAGT.

The rearrangement joins TRBV5-1 to TRBJ1-1; D is unclear. This CDR3 spans 11 amino acids. CDR1 SGHRS and CDR2 YFSETQ come from the germline V gene. Trimming pared 0 bases from V and 3 bases from J, leaving 0 bases between. In DNA, the CDR3 is TGCGCCAGCAGCTTGGACACTGAAGCTTTCTTT. It yields the protein CASSLDTEAFF.

The V gene is TRBV11-3, the J gene TRBJ2-1, with 9 bases identical to TRBD2. This CDR3 has 15 residues. V was clipped by 1 base and J by 8 bases; unmatched bases: 6. The germline V gene has CDR1 SGHNT and CDR2 YENEEA. CDR3 region: CASSLAAGGPYEQFF. CDR3 sequence (DNA): TGTGCCAGCAGCTTAGCGGCGGGAGGGCCGTATGAGCAGTTCTTC.

V and J are TRBV5-4 and TRBJ2-1; TRBD2 matches at 8 bases. Trimming took 1 base from V and 6 from J; bases not matched to a gene: 0. The length of the CDR3 is 13 residues. Germline CDR1 SGHNT, CDR2 YYREEE (reference sequence). The CDR3 DNA sequence: TGTGCCAGCAGCTTGACTAGCGGCAATGAGCAGTTCTTC. The encoded protein is CASSLTSGNEQFF.

As DNA, the CDR3 is TGTGCCAGCAGACCCGTAAGCAATCAGCCCCAGCATTTT. Encoded protein: CASRPVSNQPQHF. The chain combines TRBV28 with TRBJ1-5; no reliable D call. The length of the CDR3 is 13 residues. V was cut by 6 bases and J by 1 base, with 7 bases left in between. Germline loops: CDR1 MDHEN, CDR2 SYDVKM.

J is TRBJ1-3 and V is TRBV18, with D maybe TRBD1 (5 bases). V was shortened by 1 base and J by 0 bases, with 25 bases between the two germline ends. CDR3 length: 21 residues. CDR1 is KGHSH, CDR2 LQKENI, per germline. In nucleotides, the CDR3 is TGTGCCAGCTCACCACTACGCCAGGGCCTTCTACCGTCCCGCTCTGGAAACACCATATATTTT. Translated: CASSPLRQGLLPSRSGNTIYF.

The CDR3 DNA is TGTGCCAGCAGTTTGCTAGCGGGAGACAATGAGCAGTTCTTC. Translated, it gives CASSLLAGDNEQFF. The chain employs TRBV2 and TRBJ2-1; 10 nucleotides align to TRBD2. In germline, CDR1 is SNHLY, CDR2 FYNNEI. There are 14 residues in the CDR3. The V gene end was trimmed by 5 bases and the J gene end by 5 bases; junction bases not matched to a gene: 3.

CDR3: CASSEGAAPPQYF. Here the CDR3 DNA reads TGTGCCAGCAGTGAAGGGGCCGCCCCCCCGCAGTATTTT. The genes are TRBV6-1 and TRBJ2-3; D is uncertain. CDR3 size: 13 residues. The germline CDR1 and CDR2 sequences are MNHNS and SASEGT. V was clipped by 1 base and J by 10 bases, with 12 bases between them.

This chain joins TRBV28 and TRBJ1-2, with D perhaps matching TRBD1 (5 bases). V dropped 6 bases and J dropped 5 bases, with 10 bases sitting between them. The CDR3 runs to 12 residues. Per germline, CDR1 MDHEN and CDR2 SYDVKM. The CDR3 DNA sequence: TGTGCCAGCAGAGCAGGGTCATATGGCTACACCTTC. This gives the protein CASRAGSYGYTF.

This sequence joins TRBV2 and TRBJ1-5; perhaps TRBD1 as D (5 bases). Germline V gene lookup returns CDR1 SNHLY and CDR2 FYNNEI. The CDR3 has 13 amino acids. V was trimmed by 4 bases and J by 9 bases, leaving 13 bases between them. CDR3 sequence: CASSGDGLGPQHF. Here the CDR3 DNA reads TGTGCCAGCAGTGGGGACGGGCTAGGGCCCCAGCATTTT.

This chain links TRBV2 with TRBJ2-3; perhaps TRBD2 as D (6 bases). CDR1 and CDR2 (germline): SNHLY, FYNNEI. Deletions cut 0 bases from V and 0 bases from J, with 10 bases between. The CDR3 sequence is 16 residues long. The CDR3 sequence: CASSEAAGYSTDTQYF. The CDR3 coding sequence is TGTGCCAGCAGTGAAGCGGCGGGGTACAGCACAGATACGCAGTATTTT.

The chain links TRBV18 to TRBJ1-2; D is perhaps TRBD1 (6 bases). This CDR3 contains 13 residues. Germline V gene data show CDR1 as KGHSH and CDR2 as LQKENI. V was cut by 8 bases and J by 3 bases, with 13 bases left in between. The CDR3 spells CASEVRQDYGYTF. The CDR3, as DNA: TGTGCCAGCGAAGTACGACAGGACTATGGCTACACCTTC. The full variable domain, its missing parts supplied by reference TRBV18 and TRBJ1-2, is NAGVMQNPRHLVRRRGQEARLRCSPMKGHSHVYWYRQLPEEGLKFMVYLQKENIIDESGMPKERFSAEFPKEGPSILRIQQVVRGDSAAYFCASEVRQDYGYTFGSGTRLTVV.

This chain joins TRBV28 and TRBJ1-5, with unresolved D. Germline assignment: CDR1 MDHEN and CDR2 SYDVKM. V lost 1 base, J lost 3 bases, and 7 bases lay in between. This CDR3 has 14 amino acids. In DNA, the CDR3 is TGTGCCAGCAGTTTATTAGGGAACAATCAGCCCCAGCATTTT. Amino acids: CASSLLGNNQPQHF.

This rearrangement joins TRBV11-1 to TRBJ2-2; 7 positions match TRBD1. J gave up 2 bases and V 4 bases, and 4 bases lay outside the gene matches. The CDR3 spans 15 residues. Germline CDR1 SGHAT, CDR2 FQDESV (reference sequence). The CDR3 nucleotides read TGTGCCAGCAGCTCAGGACAGGCTAACACCGGGGAGCTGTTTTTT. It is translated as CASSSGQANTGELFF.

The J gene is TRBJ1-1, the V gene TRBV15; D is undetermined. Germline assignment: CDR1 LNHNV and CDR2 YYDKDF (reference sequence). V was shortened by 0 bases and J by 4 bases, with 15 bases between the two germline ends. The CDR3 is 16 residues long. Written as DNA, the CDR3 is TGTGCCACCAGCAGAGACACCCTACCAGGAGTCACTGAAGCTTTCTTT. Translated, it gives CATSRDTLPGVTEAFF.

The rearrangement links TRBV19 to TRBJ2-1; 7 bases line up with TRBD1. V shed 5 bases, J shed 9 bases, and the junction held 7 bases outside the gene matches. CDR1 is LNHDA, CDR2 SQIVND, per germline (reference sequence). This CDR3 region has 13 residues. CDR3 sequence (DNA): TGTGCCAGTAGTTGGCTTGGGACAGTTGAGCAGTTCTTC. As protein: CASSWLGTVEQFF.

The chain joins TRBV2 to TRBJ1-5; unclear D gene. Germline CDR1 reads SNHLY; CDR2 reads FYNNEI. Trimming removed 6 bases at V and 7 bases at J, with 19 bases between. The CDR3 loop spans 15 amino acids. The CDR3 region is CASRLLMDIWQPQHF. The CDR3 region has the DNA TGTGCCAGCAGACTTCTCATGGATATTTGGCAGCCCCAGCATTTT.

The chain combines TRBV2 with TRBJ1-4; 7 nucleotides match TRBD1. CDR1 SNHLY and CDR2 FYNNEI come from the germline V gene. Trimming cost V 3 bases and J 4 bases; bases outside gene matches: 14. The length of the CDR3 is 18 residues. CDR3 region: CASSDFENSGQLNEKLFF. CDR3 DNA sequence: TGTGCCAGCAGTGACTTCGAAAACTCGGGACAGCTTAATGAAAAACTGTTTTTT. Supplemented by reference TRBV2 and TRBJ1-4, the full variable domain reads EPEVTQTPSHQVTQMGQEVILRCVPISNHLYFYWYRQILGQKVEFLVSFYNNEISEKSEIFDDQFSVERPDGSNFTLKIRSTKLEDSAMYFCASSDFENSGQLNEKLFFGSGTQLSVL.

The chain employs TRBV15 and TRBJ2-2, with 10 nucleotides matching TRBD1. Trimming at V came to 5 bases and at J to 7 bases, leaving 13 bases not matched to a gene. Germline CDR1 is LNHNV and CDR2 is YYDKDF (reference sequence). This CDR3 region has 17 residues. The CDR3 is CATSPDRGTGVGGELFF. The CDR3 DNA follows: TGTGCCACCAGCCCCGATCGGGGGACAGGGGTGGGCGGGGAGCTGTTTTTT.

The J gene is TRBJ1-2, the V gene TRBV28; 7 bases line up with TRBD1. Germline V gives CDR1 MDHEN, CDR2 SYDVKM. This CDR3 has 13 residues. J was trimmed by 4 bases and V by 2 bases; bases with no gene match: 1. The DNA of the CDR3 is TGTGCCAGCAGTTTAACAGGGGCCTATGGCTACACCTTC. It encodes CASSLTGAYGYTF.

This chain uses TRBV6-1 with TRBJ1-2; D gene ambiguous. V gave up 8 bases and J gave up 5 bases, with 9 bases separating them. This CDR3 region has 11 residues. CDR1 and CDR2 from the germline V gene are MNHNS and SASEGT. The CDR3 region has the DNA TGTGCCAGCGGTAAAGTTTATGGCTACACCTTC. As protein: CASGKVYGYTF.

This chain uses TRBV18 with TRBJ2-7; possible D gene TRBD1, 6 bases. Trimming pared 3 bases from V and 2 bases from J, leaving 11 bases between. Germline V gene lookup returns CDR1 KGHSH and CDR2 LQKENI. CDR3 size: 14 residues. Here the CDR3 reads CASSPRDNTYEQYF. The CDR3 DNA reads as TGTGCCAGCTCACCGAGGGACAACACCTACGAGCAGTACTTC.

This rearrangement joins TRBV12-5 to TRBJ1-5; perhaps TRBD1 as D (5 bases). The V gene lost 3 bases and the J gene lost 5 bases, with 23 bases spanning the gap. From germline, CDR1 is LGHNT and CDR2 FRNRAP. The CDR3 has 18 amino acids. CDR3 coding DNA: TGTGCTAGTGGTTTTCAAGTCACGGGCAGGGAACCCGATCAGCCCCAGCATTTT. It specifies CASGFQVTGREPDQPQHF.